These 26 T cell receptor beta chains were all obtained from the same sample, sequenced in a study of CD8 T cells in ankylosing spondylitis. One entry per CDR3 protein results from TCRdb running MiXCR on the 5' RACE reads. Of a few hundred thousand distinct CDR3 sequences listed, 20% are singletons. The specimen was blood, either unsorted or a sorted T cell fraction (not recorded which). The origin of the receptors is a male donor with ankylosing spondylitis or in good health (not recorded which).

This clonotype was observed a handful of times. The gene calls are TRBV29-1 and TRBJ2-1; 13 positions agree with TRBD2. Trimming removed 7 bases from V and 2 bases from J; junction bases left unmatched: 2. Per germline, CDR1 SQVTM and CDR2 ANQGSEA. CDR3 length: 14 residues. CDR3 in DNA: TGCAGCGATACTAGCGGGGGGGCCTACAATGAGCAGTTCTTC. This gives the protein CSDTSGGAYNEQFF.

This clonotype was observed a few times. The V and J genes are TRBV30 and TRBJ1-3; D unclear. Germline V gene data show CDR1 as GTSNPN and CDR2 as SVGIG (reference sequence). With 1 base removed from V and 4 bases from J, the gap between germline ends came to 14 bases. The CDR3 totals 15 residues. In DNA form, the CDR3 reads TGTGCCTGGAGTGGAGACTGGGCCGCCGGAAACACCATATATTTT. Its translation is CAWSGDWAAGNTIYF. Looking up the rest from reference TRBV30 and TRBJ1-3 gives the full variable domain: SQTIHQWPATLVQPVGSPLSLECTVEGTSNPNLYWYRQAAGRGLQLLFYSVGIGQISSEVPQNLSASRPQDRQFILSSKKLLLSDSGFYLCAWSGDWAAGNTIYFGEGSWLTVV.

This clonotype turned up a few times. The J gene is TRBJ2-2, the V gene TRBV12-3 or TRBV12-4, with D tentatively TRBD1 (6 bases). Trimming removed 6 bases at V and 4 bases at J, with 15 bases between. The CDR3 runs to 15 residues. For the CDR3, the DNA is TGTGCCAGCAGCCCAACAGGGTCCGGCACCGGGGAGCTGTTTTTT. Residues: CASSPTGSGTGELFF.

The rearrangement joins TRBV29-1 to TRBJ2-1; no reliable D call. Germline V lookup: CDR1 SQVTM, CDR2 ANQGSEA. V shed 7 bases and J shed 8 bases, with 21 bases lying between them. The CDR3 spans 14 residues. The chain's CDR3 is CSGSAARNWDEQFF. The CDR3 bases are TGCAGCGGGTCGGCGGCTAGAAATTGGGATGAGCAGTTCTTC.

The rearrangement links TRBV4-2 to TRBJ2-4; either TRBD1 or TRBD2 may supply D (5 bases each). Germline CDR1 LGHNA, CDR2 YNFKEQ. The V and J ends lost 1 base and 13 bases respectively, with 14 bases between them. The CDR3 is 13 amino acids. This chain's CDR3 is CASSQGAPGRQYF. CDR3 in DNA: TGTGCCAGCAGCCAAGGAGCTCCGGGACGCCAGTACTTC.

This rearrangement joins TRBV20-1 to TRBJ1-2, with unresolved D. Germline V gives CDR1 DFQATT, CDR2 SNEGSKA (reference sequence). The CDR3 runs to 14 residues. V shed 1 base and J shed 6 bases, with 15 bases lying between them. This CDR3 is CSARGTLLGHGYTF. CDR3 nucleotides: TGCAGTGCTAGAGGGACTCTACTAGGACATGGCTACACCTTC.

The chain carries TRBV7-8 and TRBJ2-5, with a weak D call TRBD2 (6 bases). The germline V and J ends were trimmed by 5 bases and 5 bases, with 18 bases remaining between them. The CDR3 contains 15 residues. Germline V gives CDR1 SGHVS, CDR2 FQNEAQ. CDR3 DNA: TGTGCCAGCAGCCCGGGAGCCGGTGGCGGGGAGACCCAGTACTTC. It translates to CASSPGAGGGETQYF.

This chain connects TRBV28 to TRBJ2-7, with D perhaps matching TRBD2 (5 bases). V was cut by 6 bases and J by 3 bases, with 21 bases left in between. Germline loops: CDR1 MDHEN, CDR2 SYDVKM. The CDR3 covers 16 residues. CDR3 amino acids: CASRTHHTGDYYEQYF. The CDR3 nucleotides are TGTGCCAGCAGGACGCATCACACGGGCGACTACTACGAGCAGTACTTC.

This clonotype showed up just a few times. The CDR3 is CASSQGPGNPYEQYF. CDR3 DNA sequence: TGCGCCAGCAGCCAAGGGCCAGGCAACCCCTACGAGCAGTACTTC. This chain links TRBV4-1 with TRBJ2-7, with D unclear. The CDR3 sequence is 15 residues long. Germline V gene sequence: CDR1 MGHRA, CDR2 YSYEKL. Trimming removed 1 base from V and 2 bases from J, with 12 bases in between.

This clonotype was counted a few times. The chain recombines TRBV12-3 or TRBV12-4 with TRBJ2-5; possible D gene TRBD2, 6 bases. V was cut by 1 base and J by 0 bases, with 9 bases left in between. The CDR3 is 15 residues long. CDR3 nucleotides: TGTGCCAGCAGTTTAGGTGGGACTTACCAAGAGACCCAGTACTTC. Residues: CASSLGGTYQETQYF.

The CDR3 DNA reads TGTGCCATCAGTGAGGCCCCCGGGACAGAAAAAGAGACCCAGTACTTC. Translating gives CAISEAPGTEKETQYF. The chain recombines TRBV10-3 with TRBJ2-5, with 7 bases matching TRBD1. Germline CDR1 and CDR2: ENHRY and SYGVKD. This CDR3 is built from 16 residues. The V and J ends lost 2 bases and 3 bases, in that order; junction bases with no gene match: 9.

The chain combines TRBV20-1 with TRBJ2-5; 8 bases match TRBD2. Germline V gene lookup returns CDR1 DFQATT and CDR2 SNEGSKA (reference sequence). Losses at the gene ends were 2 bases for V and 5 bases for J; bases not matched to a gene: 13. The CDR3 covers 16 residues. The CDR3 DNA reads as TGCAGTGCTAGAATCTTGGGTAGCGGGGAATCGGAGACCCAGTACTTC. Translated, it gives CSARILGSGESETQYF.

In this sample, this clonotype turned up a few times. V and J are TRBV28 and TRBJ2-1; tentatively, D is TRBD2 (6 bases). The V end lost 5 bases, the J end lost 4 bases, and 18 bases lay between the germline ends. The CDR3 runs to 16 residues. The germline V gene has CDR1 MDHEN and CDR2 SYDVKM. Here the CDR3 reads CASSRGWGVSYNEQFF. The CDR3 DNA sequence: TGTGCCAGCAGTCGTGGATGGGGGGTTTCTTACAATGAGCAGTTCTTC.

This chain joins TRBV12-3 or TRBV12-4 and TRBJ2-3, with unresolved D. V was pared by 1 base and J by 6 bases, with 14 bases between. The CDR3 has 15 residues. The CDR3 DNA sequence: TGTGCCAGCAGTTTAGACGGCCCATCGGCGGATACGCAGTATTTT. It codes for CASSLDGPSADTQYF.

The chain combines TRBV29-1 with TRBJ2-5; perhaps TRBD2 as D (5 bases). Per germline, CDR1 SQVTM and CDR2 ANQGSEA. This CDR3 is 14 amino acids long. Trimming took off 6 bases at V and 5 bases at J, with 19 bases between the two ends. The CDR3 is CSVGSYLREETQYF. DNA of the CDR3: TGCAGCGTGGGCAGTTACCTAAGGGAGGAGACCCAGTACTTC.

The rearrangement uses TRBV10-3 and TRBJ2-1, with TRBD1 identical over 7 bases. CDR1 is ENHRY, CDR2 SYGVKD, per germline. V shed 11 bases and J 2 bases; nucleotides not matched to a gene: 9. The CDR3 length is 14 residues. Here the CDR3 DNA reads TGTGCCGCCAACGACGGGACAGCCTACAATGAGCAGTTCTTC. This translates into CAANDGTAYNEQFF.

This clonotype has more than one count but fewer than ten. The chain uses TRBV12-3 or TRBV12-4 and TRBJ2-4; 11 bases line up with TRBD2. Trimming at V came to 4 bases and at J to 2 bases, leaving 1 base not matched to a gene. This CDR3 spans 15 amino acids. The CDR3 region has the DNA TGTGCCAGCAGTTCTAGCGGGGGGACCAAAAACATTCAGTACTTC. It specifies CASSSSGGTKNIQYF.

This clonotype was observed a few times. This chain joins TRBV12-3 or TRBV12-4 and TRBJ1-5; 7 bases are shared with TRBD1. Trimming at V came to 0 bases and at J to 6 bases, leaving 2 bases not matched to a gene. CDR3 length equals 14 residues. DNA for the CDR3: TGTGCCAGCAGTTTAGCACAGGGGACTCAGCCCCAGCATTTT. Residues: CASSLAQGTQPQHF.

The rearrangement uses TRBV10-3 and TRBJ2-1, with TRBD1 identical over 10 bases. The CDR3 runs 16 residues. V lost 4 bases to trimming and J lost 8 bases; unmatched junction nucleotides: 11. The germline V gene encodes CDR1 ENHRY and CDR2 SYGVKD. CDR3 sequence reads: CAISGSGTGVVDEQFF. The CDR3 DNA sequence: TGTGCCATCAGTGGGTCCGGGACAGGGGTGGTTGATGAGCAGTTCTTC.

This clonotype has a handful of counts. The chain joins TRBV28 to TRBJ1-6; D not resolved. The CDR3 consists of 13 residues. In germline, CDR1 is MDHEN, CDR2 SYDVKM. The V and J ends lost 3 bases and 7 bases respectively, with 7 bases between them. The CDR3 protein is CASSFSWNSPLHF. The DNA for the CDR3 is TGTGCCAGCAGTTTTTCTTGGAATTCACCCCTCCACTTT.

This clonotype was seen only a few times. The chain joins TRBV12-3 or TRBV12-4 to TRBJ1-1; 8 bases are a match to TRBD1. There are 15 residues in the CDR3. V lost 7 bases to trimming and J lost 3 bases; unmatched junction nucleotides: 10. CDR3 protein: CASIEAGGMDTEAFF. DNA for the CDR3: TGTGCCAGCATCGAAGCAGGGGGCATGGACACTGAAGCTTTCTTT.

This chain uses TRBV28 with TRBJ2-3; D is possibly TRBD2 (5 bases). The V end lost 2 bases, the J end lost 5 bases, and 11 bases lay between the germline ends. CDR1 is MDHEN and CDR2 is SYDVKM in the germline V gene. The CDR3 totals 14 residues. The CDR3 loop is CASSLRELIDTQYF. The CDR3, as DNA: TGTGCCAGCAGTTTAAGGGAGCTCATAGATACGCAGTATTTT.

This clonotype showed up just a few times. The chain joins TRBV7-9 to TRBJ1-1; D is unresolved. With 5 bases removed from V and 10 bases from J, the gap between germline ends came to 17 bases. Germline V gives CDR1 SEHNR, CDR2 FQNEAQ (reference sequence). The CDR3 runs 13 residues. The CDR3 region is CASSVGEGSGAFF. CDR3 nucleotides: TGTGCCAGCAGCGTCGGTGAAGGGAGCGGAGCTTTCTTT.

CDR3 coding DNA: TGCGCCAGCAGCCAGGGGCGCAGGGCAGGCCAGCCCCAGCATTTT. It encodes CASSQGRRAGQPQHF. This chain uses TRBV4-1 with TRBJ1-5; weak D call: TRBD1 (5 bases). Trimming stripped 3 bases from V and 7 bases from J, with 16 bases between. The CDR3 is made up of 15 amino acids. Germline loops: CDR1 MGHRA, CDR2 YSYEKL.

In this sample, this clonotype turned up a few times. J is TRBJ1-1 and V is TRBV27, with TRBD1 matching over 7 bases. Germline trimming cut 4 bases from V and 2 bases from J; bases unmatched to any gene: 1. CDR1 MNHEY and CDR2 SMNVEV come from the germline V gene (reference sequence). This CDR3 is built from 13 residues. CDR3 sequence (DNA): TGTGCCAGCAGTTGGGACAGTAACACTGAAGCTTTCTTT. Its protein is CASSWDSNTEAFF.

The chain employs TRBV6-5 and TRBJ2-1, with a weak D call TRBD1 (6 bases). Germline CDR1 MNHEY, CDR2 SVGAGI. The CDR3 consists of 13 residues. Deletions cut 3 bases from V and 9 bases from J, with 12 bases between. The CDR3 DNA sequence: TGTGCCAGCAGTTATATCCTAGGGGGTGAGCAGTTCTTC. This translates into CASSYILGGEQFF.